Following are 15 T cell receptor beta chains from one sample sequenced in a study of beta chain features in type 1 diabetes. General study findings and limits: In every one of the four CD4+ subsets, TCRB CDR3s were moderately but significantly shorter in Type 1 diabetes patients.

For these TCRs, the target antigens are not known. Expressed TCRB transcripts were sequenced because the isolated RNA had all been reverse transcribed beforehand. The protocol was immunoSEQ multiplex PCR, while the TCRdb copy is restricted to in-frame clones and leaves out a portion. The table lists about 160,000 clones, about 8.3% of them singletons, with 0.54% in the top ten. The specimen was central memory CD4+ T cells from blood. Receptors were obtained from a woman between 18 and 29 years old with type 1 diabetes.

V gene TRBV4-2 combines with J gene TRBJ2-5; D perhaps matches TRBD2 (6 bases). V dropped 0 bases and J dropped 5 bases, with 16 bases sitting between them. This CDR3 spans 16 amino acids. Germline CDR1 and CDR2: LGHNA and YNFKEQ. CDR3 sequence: CASSQDRGGGWETQYF. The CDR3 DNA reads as TGTGCCAGCAGCCAAGATCGGGGAGGAGGGTGGGAGACCCAGTACTTC.

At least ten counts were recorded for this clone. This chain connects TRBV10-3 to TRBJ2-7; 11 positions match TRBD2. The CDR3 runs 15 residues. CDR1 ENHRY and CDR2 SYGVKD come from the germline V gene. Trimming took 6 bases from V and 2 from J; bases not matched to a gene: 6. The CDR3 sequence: CAIRSTSGSPYEQYF. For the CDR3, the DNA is TGTGCCATCAGATCTACTAGCGGGAGTCCCTACGAGCAGTACTTC.

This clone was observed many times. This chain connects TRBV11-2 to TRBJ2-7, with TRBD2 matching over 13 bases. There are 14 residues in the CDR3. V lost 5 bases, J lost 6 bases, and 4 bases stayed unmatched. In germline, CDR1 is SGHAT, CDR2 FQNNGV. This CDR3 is CASSQTSGGSEQYF. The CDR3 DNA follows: TGTGCCAGCAGCCAGACTAGCGGGGGGAGCGAGCAGTACTTC.

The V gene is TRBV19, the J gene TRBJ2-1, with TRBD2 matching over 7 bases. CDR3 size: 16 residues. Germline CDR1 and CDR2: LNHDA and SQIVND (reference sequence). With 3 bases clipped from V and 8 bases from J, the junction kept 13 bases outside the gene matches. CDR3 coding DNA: TGTGCCAGTAGTATGAGGAGGGACTATCGTGTAGATGAGCAGTTCTTC. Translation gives CASSMRRDYRVDEQFF.

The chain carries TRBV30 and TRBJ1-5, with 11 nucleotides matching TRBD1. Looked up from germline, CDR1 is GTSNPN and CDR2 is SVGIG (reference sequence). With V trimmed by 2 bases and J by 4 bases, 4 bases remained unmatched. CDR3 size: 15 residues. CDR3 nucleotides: TGTGCCTGGAGTACCGGGACAGGGGGAAATCAGCCCCAGCATTTT. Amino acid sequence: CAWSTGTGGNQPQHF.

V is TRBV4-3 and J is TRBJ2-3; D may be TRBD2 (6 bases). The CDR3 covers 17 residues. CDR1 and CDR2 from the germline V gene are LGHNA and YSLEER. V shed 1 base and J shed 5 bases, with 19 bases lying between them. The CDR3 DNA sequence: TGCGCCAGCAGCCAAGGGCCGGGGCGGGGCCAAGGAGATACGCAGTATTTT. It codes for CASSQGPGRGQGDTQYF.

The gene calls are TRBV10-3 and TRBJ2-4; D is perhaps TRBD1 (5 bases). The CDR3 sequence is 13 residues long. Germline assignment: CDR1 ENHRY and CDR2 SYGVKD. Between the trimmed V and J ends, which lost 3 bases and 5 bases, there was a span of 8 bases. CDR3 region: CAISDRVENIQYF. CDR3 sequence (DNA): TGTGCCATCAGTGACAGGGTAGAAAACATTCAGTACTTC.

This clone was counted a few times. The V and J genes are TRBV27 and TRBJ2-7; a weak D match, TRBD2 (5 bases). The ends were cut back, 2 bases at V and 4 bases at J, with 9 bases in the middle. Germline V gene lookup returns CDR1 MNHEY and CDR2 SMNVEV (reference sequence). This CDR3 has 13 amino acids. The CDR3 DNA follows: TGTGCCAGCAGTTTAGAGTCGGGGTACGAGCAGTACTTC. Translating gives CASSLESGYEQYF.

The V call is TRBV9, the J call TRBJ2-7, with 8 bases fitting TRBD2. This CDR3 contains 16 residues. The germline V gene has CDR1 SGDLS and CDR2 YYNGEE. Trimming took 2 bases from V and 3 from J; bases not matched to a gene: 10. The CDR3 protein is CASSVGTSSDLYEQYF. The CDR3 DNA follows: TGTGCCAGCAGCGTTGGGACTAGTTCCGACCTCTACGAGCAGTACTTC. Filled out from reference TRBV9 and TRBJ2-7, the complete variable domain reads DSGVTQTPKHLITATGQRVTLRCSPRSGDLSVYWYQQSLDQGLQFLIQYYNGEERAKGNILERFSAQQFPDLHSELNLSSLELGDSALYFCASSVGTSSDLYEQYFGPGTRLTVT.

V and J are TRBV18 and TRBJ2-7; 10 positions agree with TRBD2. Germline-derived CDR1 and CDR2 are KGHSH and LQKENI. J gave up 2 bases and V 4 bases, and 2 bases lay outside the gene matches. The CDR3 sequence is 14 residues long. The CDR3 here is CASSLLAGPYEQYF. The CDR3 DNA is TGTGCCAGCTCACTACTAGCGGGACCCTACGAGCAGTACTTC.

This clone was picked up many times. CDR3 protein: CASGERTSGNEQFF. The DNA of the CDR3 is TGCGCCAGCGGGGAGCGGACTAGCGGTAATGAGCAGTTCTTC. The chain recombines TRBV4-3 with TRBJ2-1; 10 positions match TRBD2. Germline values: CDR1 LGHNA, CDR2 YSLEER. The CDR3 consists of 14 residues. Trimming at V came to 8 bases and at J to 7 bases, leaving 8 bases not matched to a gene.

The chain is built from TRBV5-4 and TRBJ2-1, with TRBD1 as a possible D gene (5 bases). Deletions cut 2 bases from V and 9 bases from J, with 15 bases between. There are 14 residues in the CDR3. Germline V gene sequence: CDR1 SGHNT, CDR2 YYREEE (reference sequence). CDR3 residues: CASSFGAEVVEQFF. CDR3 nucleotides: TGTGCCAGCAGCTTTGGGGCGGAAGTAGTTGAGCAGTTCTTC.

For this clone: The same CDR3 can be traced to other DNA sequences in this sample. DNA of the CDR3: TGTGCCAGCAGCTTAGGACCGGGGACTTACGAGCAGTACTTC. This encodes CASSLGPGTYEQYF. The genes are TRBV7-2 and TRBJ2-7, with D possibly being TRBD2 (6 bases). V lost 1 base and J 4 bases, leaving 11 bases between the germline ends. Germline values: CDR1 SGHTA, CDR2 FQGNSA. This CDR3 is built from 14 residues.

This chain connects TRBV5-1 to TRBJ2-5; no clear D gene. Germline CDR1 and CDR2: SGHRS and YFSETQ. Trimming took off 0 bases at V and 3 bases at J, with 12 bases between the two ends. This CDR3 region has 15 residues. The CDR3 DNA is TGCGCCAGCAGCTTGGCACGGCGAAGCGAAGAGACCCAGTACTTC. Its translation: CASSLARRSEETQYF.

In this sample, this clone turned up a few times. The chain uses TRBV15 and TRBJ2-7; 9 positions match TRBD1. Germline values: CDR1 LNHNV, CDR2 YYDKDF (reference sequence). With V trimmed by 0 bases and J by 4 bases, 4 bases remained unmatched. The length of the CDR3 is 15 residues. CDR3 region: CATSRDGTGNYEQYF. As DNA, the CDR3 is TGTGCCACCAGCAGAGATGGGACAGGGAATTACGAGCAGTACTTC.